This T cell receptor (beta chain) was profiled in a study of T cells in Graves' hyperthyroidism and ophthalmopathy. The study's findings and limits: Blood also showed most of the thyroid clonotypes that were expanded above 0.001.

Germline CDR1 and CDR2: LGHDT and YNNKEL (reference sequence). The CDR3 has 13 residues. Trimming took 4 bases from V and 3 from J, leaving 9 bases between them. This clonotype was observed a handful of times. Its antigen is currently unknown. RNA transcripts yielded amplified TCR beta CDR3 regions. First-round RT-PCR targeting the TCR CDR3 was performed with the HTBI primer set. Each CDR3 protein is one row after TCRdb ran MiXCR on the multiplex PCR reads. The sample has 400,000 to 600,000 distinct CDR3 sequences, 20% to 25% seen once. With a duration under 2 months, the hyperthyroidism was newly diagnosed in patients aged 18 to 65. Uncontrolled infections, other autoimmune diseases, pregnancy or lactation led to exclusion of patients.

The TCR comes from a man between 18 and 29 years old with Graves' hyperthyroidism. This chain links TRBV3-1 with TRBJ2-5; D call uncertain. Sequenced: blood. CDR3 nucleotide sequence: TGTGCCAGCAGCCCCGAGGCCGAAGAGACCCAGTACTTC. As protein: CASSPEAEETQYF.